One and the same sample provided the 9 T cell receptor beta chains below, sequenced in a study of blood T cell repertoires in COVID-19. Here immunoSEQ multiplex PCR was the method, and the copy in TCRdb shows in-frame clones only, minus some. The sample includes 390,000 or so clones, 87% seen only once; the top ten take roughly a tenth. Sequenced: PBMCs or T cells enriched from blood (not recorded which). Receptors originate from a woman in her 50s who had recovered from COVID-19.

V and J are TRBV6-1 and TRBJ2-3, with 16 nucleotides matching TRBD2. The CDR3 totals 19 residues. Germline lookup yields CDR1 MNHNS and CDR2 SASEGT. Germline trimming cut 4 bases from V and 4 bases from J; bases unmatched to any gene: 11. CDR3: CASSGTPTGTSGGADTQYF. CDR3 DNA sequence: TGTGCCAGCAGTGGGACGCCGACGGGGACTAGCGGGGGGGCAGATACGCAGTATTTT.

For the CDR3, the DNA is TGCAGTGCTAGTCTTTTGACAGGGTACGGAAACACCATATATTTT. Its translation: CSASLLTGYGNTIYF. This rearrangement joins TRBV20-1 to TRBJ1-3, with TRBD1 matching over 7 bases. Germline-derived CDR1 and CDR2 are DFQATT and SNEGSKA (reference sequence). Trimming removed 3 bases from V and 4 bases from J; junction bases left unmatched: 9. The CDR3 runs to 15 residues.

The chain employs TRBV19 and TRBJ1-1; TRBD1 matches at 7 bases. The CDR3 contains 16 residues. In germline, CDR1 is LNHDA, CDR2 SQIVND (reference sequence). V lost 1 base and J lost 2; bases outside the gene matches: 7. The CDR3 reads CASSIGRDSSNTEAFF. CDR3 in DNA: TGTGCCAGTAGTATAGGACGGGACAGCTCAAACACTGAAGCTTTCTTT.

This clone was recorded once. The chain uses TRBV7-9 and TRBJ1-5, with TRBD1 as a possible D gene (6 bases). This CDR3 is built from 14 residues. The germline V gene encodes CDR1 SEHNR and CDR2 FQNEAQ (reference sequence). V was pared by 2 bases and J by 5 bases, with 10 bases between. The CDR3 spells CASSLLGGDQPQHF. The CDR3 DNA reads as TGTGCCAGCAGCTTATTAGGGGGGGATCAGCCCCAGCATTTT.

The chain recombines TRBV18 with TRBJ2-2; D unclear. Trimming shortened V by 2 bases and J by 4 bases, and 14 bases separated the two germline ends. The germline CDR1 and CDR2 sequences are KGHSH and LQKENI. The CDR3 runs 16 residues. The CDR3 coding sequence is TGTGCCAGCTCACCAGGTTCGGGTGCAATCACCGGGGAGCTGTTTTTT. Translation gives CASSPGSGAITGELFF.

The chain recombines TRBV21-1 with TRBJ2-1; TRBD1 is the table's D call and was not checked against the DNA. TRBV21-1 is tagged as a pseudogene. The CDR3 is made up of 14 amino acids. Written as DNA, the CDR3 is TGTGCCAGCAGCCCGTGGACAGGGTCCAATGAGCAGTTCTTC. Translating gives CASSPWTGSNEQFF.

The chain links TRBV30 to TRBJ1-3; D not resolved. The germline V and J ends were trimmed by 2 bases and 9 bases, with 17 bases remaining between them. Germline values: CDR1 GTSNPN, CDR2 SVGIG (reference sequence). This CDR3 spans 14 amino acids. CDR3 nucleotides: TGTGCCTGGAGTTTCGGCGGCGCCCTTCGCACCATATATTTT. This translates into CAWSFGGALRTIYF.

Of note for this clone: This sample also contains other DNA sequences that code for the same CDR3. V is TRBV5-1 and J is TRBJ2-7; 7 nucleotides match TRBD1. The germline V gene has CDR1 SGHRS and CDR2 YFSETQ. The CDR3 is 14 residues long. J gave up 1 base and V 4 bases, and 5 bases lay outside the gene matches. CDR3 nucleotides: TGCGCCAGCAGCCCTGGGACAGCTTCCTACGAGCAGTACTTC. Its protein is CASSPGTASYEQYF.

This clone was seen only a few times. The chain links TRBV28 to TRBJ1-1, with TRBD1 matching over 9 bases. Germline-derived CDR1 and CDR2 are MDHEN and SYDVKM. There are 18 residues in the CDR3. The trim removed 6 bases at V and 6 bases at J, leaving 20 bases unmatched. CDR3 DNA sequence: TGTGCCAGCAGAGGGGGACAGGGCTCCTTTTTATGGTATCCTGAAGCTTTCTTT. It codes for CASRGGQGSFLWYPEAFF.